These 14 T cell receptor beta chains share one sample of origin, sequenced in a study of T-cell memory formation after mild COVID-19. MiXCR, applied by TCRdb to the 5' RACE reads, yields one record per CDR3 protein. The data show 140,000 to 150,000 distinct CDR3 sequences, with roughly 19% seen just once and 2% to 2.5% held by the top ten. Sequenced input: PBMCs or a T cell subset sorted from them (not recorded which). The receptors here all came from an adult woman who had mild COVID-19 (a few samples of this study predate the infection). Cell type and time point are not known.

The V gene is TRBV20-1, the J gene TRBJ2-3; D not resolved. V was trimmed by 6 bases and J by 1 base, leaving 14 bases between them. The germline V gene has CDR1 DFQATT and CDR2 SNEGSKA (reference sequence). The CDR3 has 14 residues. Here the CDR3 reads CSASDPVGTDTQYF. DNA for the CDR3: TGCAGTGCCTCGGACCCAGTAGGCACAGATACGCAGTATTTT.

J is TRBJ2-1 and V is TRBV4-3, with D perhaps being TRBD1 or TRBD2 (5 bases each). The CDR3 extends over 13 amino acids. With 5 bases removed from V and 6 bases from J, the gap between germline ends came to 11 bases. Germline CDR1 and CDR2: LGHNA and YSLEER. Here the CDR3 reads CASSEGTRNEQFF. CDR3 DNA: TGCGCCAGCAGCGAAGGGACCCGCAATGAGCAGTTCTTC.

The rearrangement uses TRBV28 and TRBJ2-2; 9 bases agree with TRBD2. CDR1 MDHEN and CDR2 SYDVKM come from the germline V gene. This CDR3 region has 18 residues. The trim removed 4 bases at V and 2 bases at J, leaving 11 bases unmatched. The CDR3 bases are TGTGCCAGCAGTTACGGGGTTCTAGCGGGACTCAACACCGGGGAGCTGTTTTTT. It encodes CASSYGVLAGLNTGELFF. The whole variable domain, filled in from reference TRBV28 and TRBJ2-2, reads DVKVTQSSRYLVKRTGEKVFLECVQDMDHENMFWYRQDPGLGLRLIYFSYDVKMKEKGDIPEGYSVSREKKERFSLILESASTNQTSMYLCASSYGVLAGLNTGELFFGEGSRLTVL.

This clonotype was seen only a few times. This chain connects TRBV18 to TRBJ2-3, with D possibly TRBD2 on 5 matching bases. Germline V gene data show CDR1 as KGHSH and CDR2 as LQKENI. The CDR3 consists of 14 residues. Trimming left V 5 bases short and J 3 bases short, with 12 bases between. CDR3 in DNA: TGTGCCAGCTCAACAAACAGAGGGACAGATACGCAGTATTTT. It is translated as CASSTNRGTDTQYF.

The V gene is TRBV29-1, the J gene TRBJ1-2; unclear D gene. The CDR3 is made up of 11 amino acids. The germline V gene encodes CDR1 SQVTM and CDR2 ANQGSEA. V dropped 6 bases and J dropped 2 bases, with 7 bases sitting between them. CDR3 sequence reads: CSVTGNYGYTF. The CDR3 DNA reads TGCAGCGTGACGGGGAACTATGGCTACACCTTC.

This chain joins TRBV12-3 or TRBV12-4 and TRBJ2-2; 12 bases are a match to TRBD1. The CDR3 covers 15 residues. V shed 7 bases and J 5 bases; nucleotides not matched to a gene: 5. The CDR3 sequence is CASTLGQGATGELFF. The CDR3 DNA reads TGTGCCAGCACCTTGGGACAGGGGGCGACCGGGGAGCTGTTTTTT.

This chain links TRBV7-2 with TRBJ2-7; D possibly corresponds to TRBD1 (6 bases). V was trimmed by 2 bases and J by 6 bases, leaving 11 bases between them. The CDR3 consists of 13 residues. Germline V gene sequence: CDR1 SGHTA, CDR2 FQGNSA. The CDR3 loop is CASSLYRDGEQYF. The CDR3 nucleotides are TGTGCCAGCAGCTTATACAGGGATGGCGAGCAGTACTTC.

This clonotype was seen a few times. The chain carries TRBV29-1 and TRBJ2-1, with 9 nucleotides matching TRBD1. V lost 7 bases and J lost 6; bases outside the gene matches: 10. Germline V gene sequence: CDR1 SQVTM, CDR2 ANQGSEA. The CDR3 totals 14 residues. Written as DNA, the CDR3 is TGCAGCGGCACCCGGGACAGGGTATCCAATGAGCAGTTCTTC. Its translation is CSGTRDRVSNEQFF.

V is TRBV30 and J is TRBJ2-1, with 9 bases aligning to TRBD2. The germline gives CDR1 GTSNPN, CDR2 SVGIG (reference sequence). The CDR3 spans 15 residues. Losses at the gene ends were 5 bases for V and 4 bases for J; bases not matched to a gene: 9. Here the CDR3 reads CAWGPKRGVYNEQFF. The CDR3 bases are TGTGCCTGGGGCCCGAAGCGGGGGGTTTACAATGAGCAGTTCTTC.

The chain has TRBV20-1 and TRBJ1-2; D not resolved. Germline lookup yields CDR1 DFQATT and CDR2 SNEGSKA (reference sequence). Trimming shortened V by 3 bases and J by 4 bases, and 12 bases separated the two germline ends. This CDR3 has 13 residues. The CDR3 region is CSASGYRSYGYTF. Here the CDR3 DNA reads TGCAGTGCTAGTGGATATAGAAGCTATGGCTACACCTTC.

This chain joins TRBV4-2 and TRBJ1-3; unclear D gene. V lost 1 base and J 2 bases, leaving 12 bases between the germline ends. This CDR3 is built from 16 residues. CDR1 is LGHNA and CDR2 is YNFKEQ in the germline V gene. CDR3 DNA sequence: TGTGCCAGCAGCCAAGTCGGCGGGAGGACTGGAAACACCATATATTTT. Its protein product is CASSQVGGRTGNTIYF.

There are a few counts of this clonotype. The chain couples TRBV30 to TRBJ1-1; 7 bases are shared with TRBD1. Losses at the gene ends were 0 bases for V and 5 bases for J; bases not matched to a gene: 15. There are 17 residues in the CDR3. Germline V gene data show CDR1 as GTSNPN and CDR2 as SVGIG (reference sequence). CDR3 DNA: TGTGCCTGGAGTGTTCTAAGACAGGGAGCATGGGTGACTGAAGCTTTCTTT. This gives the protein CAWSVLRQGAWVTEAFF.

This clonotype was counted a few times. J is TRBJ2-1 and V is TRBV5-5, with D tentatively TRBD1 or TRBD2 (5 bases each). Germline lookup yields CDR1 SGHKS and CDR2 YYEKEE (reference sequence). The CDR3 runs 14 residues. Deletions cut 4 bases from V and 4 bases from J, with 12 bases between. Here the CDR3 reads CASSLWDGYNEQFF. The CDR3 DNA sequence: TGTGCCAGCAGCCTATGGGACGGATACAATGAGCAGTTCTTC.

The V and J genes are TRBV7-2 and TRBJ2-6; perhaps D is TRBD1 or TRBD2 (5 bases each). In germline, CDR1 is SGHTA, CDR2 FQGNSA. Between the trimmed V and J ends, which lost 0 bases and 0 bases, there was a span of 6 bases. The CDR3 loop spans 16 amino acids. The CDR3 loop is CASSLAGGSGANVLTF. CDR3 DNA: TGTGCCAGCAGCTTAGCTGGGGGCTCTGGGGCCAACGTCCTGACTTTC.